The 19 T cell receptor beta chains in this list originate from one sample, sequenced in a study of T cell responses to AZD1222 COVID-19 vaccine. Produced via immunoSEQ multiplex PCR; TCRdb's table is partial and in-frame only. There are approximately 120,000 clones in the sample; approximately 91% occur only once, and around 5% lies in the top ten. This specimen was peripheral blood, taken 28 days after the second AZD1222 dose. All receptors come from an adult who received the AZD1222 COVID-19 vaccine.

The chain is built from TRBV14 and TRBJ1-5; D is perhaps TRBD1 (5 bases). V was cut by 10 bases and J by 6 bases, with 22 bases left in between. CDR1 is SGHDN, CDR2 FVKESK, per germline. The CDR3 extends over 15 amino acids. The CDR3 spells CAISHAKGDFQPQHF. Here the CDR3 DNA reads TGTGCCATCAGTCATGCAAAAGGGGATTTTCAGCCCCAGCATTTT.

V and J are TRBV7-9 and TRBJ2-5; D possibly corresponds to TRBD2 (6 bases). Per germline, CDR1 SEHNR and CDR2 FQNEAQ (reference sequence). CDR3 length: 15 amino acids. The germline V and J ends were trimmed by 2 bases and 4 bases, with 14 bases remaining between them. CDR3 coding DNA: TGTGCCAGCAGCTTACTCTTCGGGAGTATAGAGACCCAGTACTTC. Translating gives CASSLLFGSIETQYF.

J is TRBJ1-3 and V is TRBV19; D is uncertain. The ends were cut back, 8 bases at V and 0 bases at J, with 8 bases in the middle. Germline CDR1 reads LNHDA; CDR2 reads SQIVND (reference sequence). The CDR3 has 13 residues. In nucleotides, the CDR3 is TGTGCCAGTTCCTTTAGCTCTGGAAACACCATATATTTT. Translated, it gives CASSFSSGNTIYF.

The CDR3 DNA sequence: TGTGCCAGCAGTTTTGCGGGGGGAGCAGATACGCAGTATTTT. Translated, it gives CASSFAGGADTQYF. V is TRBV28 and J is TRBJ2-3, with 8 bases aligning to TRBD2. Germline assignment: CDR1 MDHEN and CDR2 SYDVKM. The CDR3 contains 14 residues. V shed 3 bases and J 4 bases; nucleotides not matched to a gene: 3.

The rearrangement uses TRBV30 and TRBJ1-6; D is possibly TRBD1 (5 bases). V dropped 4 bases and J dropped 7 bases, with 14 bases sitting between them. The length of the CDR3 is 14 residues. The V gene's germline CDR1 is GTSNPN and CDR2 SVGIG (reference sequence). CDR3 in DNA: TGTGCCTGGACCTCCGGGACCTCGAATTCACCCCTCCACTTT. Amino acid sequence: CAWTSGTSNSPLHF. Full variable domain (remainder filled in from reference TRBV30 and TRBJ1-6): SQTIHQWPATLVQPVGSPLSLECTVEGTSNPNLYWYRQAAGRGLQLLFYSVGIGQISSEVPQNLSASRPQDRQFILSSKKLLLSDSGFYLCAWTSGTSNSPLHFGNGTRLTVT.

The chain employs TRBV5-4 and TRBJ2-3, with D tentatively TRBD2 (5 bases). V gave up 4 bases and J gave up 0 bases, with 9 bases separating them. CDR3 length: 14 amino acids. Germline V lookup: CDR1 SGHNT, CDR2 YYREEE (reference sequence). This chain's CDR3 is CASSQDSSTDTQYF. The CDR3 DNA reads TGTGCCAGCAGCCAGGACTCGAGCACAGATACGCAGTATTTT.

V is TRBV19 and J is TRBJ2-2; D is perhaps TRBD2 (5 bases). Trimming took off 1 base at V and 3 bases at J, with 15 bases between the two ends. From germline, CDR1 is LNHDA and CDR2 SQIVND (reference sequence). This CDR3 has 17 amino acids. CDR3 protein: CASSIAEGGRDTGELFF. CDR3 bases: TGTGCCAGTAGTATAGCCGAGGGCGGGCGCGACACCGGGGAGCTGTTTTTT.

CDR3 region: CASSWPSLVGAQETQYF. As DNA, the CDR3 is TGTGCCAGCAGCTGGCCTTCGTTAGTGGGGGCACAAGAGACCCAGTACTTC. The chain recombines TRBV7-6 with TRBJ2-5, with a weak D call TRBD1 (6 bases). The CDR3 covers 17 residues. V was shortened by 4 bases and J by 2 bases, with 20 bases between the two germline ends. CDR1 and CDR2 (germline): SGHVS, FNYEAQ.

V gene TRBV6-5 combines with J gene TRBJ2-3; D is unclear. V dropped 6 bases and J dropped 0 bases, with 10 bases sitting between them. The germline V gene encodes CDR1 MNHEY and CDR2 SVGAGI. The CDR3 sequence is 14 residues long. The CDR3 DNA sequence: TGTGCCAGCAGCGCCCGTTGGAGCACAGATACGCAGTATTTT. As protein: CASSARWSTDTQYF.

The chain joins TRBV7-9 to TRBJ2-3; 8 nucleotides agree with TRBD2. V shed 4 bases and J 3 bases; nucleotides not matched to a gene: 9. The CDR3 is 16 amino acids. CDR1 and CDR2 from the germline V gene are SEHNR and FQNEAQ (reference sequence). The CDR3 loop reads CASSSPLAGRTDTQYF. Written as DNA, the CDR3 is TGTGCCAGCAGCTCGCCCTTAGCGGGGAGGACAGATACGCAGTATTTT.

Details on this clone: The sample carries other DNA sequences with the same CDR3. The CDR3 is CASSPQGNTEAFF. The CDR3 region has the DNA TGTGCCAGCTCACCACAGGGTAACACTGAAGCTTTCTTT. This sequence joins TRBV18 and TRBJ1-1; D is undetermined. The CDR3 covers 13 residues. Germline V gene lookup returns CDR1 KGHSH and CDR2 LQKENI. The V gene lost 1 base and the J gene lost 2 bases, with 5 bases spanning the gap.

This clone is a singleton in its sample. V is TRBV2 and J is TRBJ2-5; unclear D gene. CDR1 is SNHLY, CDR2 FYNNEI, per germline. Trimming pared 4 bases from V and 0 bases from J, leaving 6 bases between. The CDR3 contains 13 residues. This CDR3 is CASSAQHQETQYF. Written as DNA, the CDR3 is TGTGCCAGCAGTGCTCAACACCAAGAGACCCAGTACTTC.

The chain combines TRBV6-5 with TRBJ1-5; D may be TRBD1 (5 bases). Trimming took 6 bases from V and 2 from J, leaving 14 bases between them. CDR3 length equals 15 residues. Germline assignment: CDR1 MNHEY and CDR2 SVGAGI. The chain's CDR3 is CASSSNQGGNQPQHF. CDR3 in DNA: TGTGCCAGCAGCTCCAATCAGGGAGGCAATCAGCCCCAGCATTTT.

CDR3 loop: CASSQDSRTRSLGEQYF. As DNA, the CDR3 is TGTGCCAGCAGCCAAGATAGTAGAACTAGATCGCTAGGCGAGCAGTACTTC. The rearrangement links TRBV4-2 to TRBJ2-7, with D possibly matching TRBD2 (5 bases). This CDR3 comprises 17 residues. Trimming left V 0 bases short and J 6 bases short, with 21 bases between. In germline, CDR1 is LGHNA, CDR2 YNFKEQ.

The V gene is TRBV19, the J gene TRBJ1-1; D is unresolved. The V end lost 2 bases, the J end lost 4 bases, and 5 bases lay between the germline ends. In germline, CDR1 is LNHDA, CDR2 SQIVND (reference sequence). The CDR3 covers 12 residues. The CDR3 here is CASSIWGTEAFF. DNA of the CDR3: TGTGCCAGTAGTATATGGGGCACTGAAGCTTTCTTT.

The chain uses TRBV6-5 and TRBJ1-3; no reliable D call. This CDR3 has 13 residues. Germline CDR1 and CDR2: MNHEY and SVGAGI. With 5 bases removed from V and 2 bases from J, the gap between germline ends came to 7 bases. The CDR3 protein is CASSLTPGNTIYF. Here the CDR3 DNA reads TGTGCCAGCAGTCTAACACCTGGAAACACCATATATTTT.

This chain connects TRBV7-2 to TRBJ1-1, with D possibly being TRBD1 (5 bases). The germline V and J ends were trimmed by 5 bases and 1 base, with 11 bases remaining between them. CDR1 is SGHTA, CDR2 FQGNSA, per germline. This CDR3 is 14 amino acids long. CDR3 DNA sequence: TGTGCCAGCAGCGTTGTACAGGAGAACACTGAAGCTTTCTTT. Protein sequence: CASSVVQENTEAFF.

DNA of the CDR3: TGTGCCTGGATTGGGACAGTTAACTATGGCTACACCTTC. It translates to CAWIGTVNYGYTF. The gene calls are TRBV30 and TRBJ1-2; 7 nucleotides line up with TRBD1. The CDR3 runs to 13 residues. Germline loops: CDR1 GTSNPN, CDR2 SVGIG (reference sequence). After removal of 4 bases from V and 1 base from J, the junction contained 3 bases not matched to a gene.

The CDR3 DNA sequence: TGTGCCTGGAGTGTTGGAGGGACAGGGGGAAACACCATATATTTT. Translated: CAWSVGGTGGNTIYF. The V call is TRBV30, the J call TRBJ1-3, with 9 bases lining up with TRBD1. The CDR3 length is 15 residues. V was clipped by 0 bases and J by 4 bases; unmatched bases: 4. From germline, CDR1 is GTSNPN and CDR2 SVGIG (reference sequence).